A single sample gave rise to the 30 T cell receptor beta chains below, sequenced in a study of OX40 agonist ivuxolimab in advanced cancers. Some clones are missing from TCRdb's copy, which holds only in-frame ones; the method was immunoSEQ multiplex PCR. The sample shows tens of thousands of clones, around 84% of them seen only once. The material sequenced was CD4+ or CD8+ T cells sorted from blood, taken in a trial of the OX40 agonist ivuxolimab. These receptors all come from an adult with an advanced solid tumor such as melanoma, head and neck, liver or kidney cancer.

The rearrangement links TRBV28 to TRBJ1-1; no clear D. CDR1 and CDR2 (germline): MDHEN, SYDVKM. Trimming left V 1 base short and J 6 bases short, with 6 bases between. The CDR3 runs 12 residues. The CDR3 protein is CASSLYRSEAFF. The DNA for the CDR3 is TGTGCCAGCAGTTTATATCGCTCTGAAGCTTTCTTT.

The chain combines TRBV7-9 with TRBJ2-1; the match to TRBD2 covers 9 bases. CDR3 size: 15 residues. V dropped 1 base and J dropped 6; count of bases not matched to a gene: 4. Looked up from germline, CDR1 is SEHNR and CDR2 is FQNEAQ (reference sequence). CDR3 region: CASSLGGGAVNEQFF. The DNA for the CDR3 is TGTGCCAGCAGCTTAGGCGGGGGGGCGGTCAATGAGCAGTTCTTC.

The chain joins TRBV7-8 to TRBJ2-1, with 10 bases aligning to TRBD2. J gave up 2 bases and V 4 bases, and 5 bases lay outside the gene matches. CDR3 length: 16 amino acids. CDR1 and CDR2 from the germline V gene are SGHVS and FQNEAQ. The CDR3 is CASSSNSGGPYNEQFF. The CDR3 region has the DNA TGTGCCAGCAGCTCCAATAGCGGGGGGCCCTACAATGAGCAGTTCTTC. Combining the CDR3 with reference TRBV7-8 and TRBJ2-1 gives the whole variable domain GAGVSQSPRYKVAKRGQDVALRCDPISGHVSLFWYQQALGQGPEFLTYFQNEAQLDKSGLPSDRFFAERPEGSVSTLKIQRTQQEDSAVYLCASSSNSGGPYNEQFFGPGTRLTVL.

This chain connects TRBV4-2 to TRBJ2-4; no definite D call. The CDR3 has 15 amino acids. Germline V gene lookup returns CDR1 LGHNA and CDR2 YNFKEQ. The V and J ends lost 1 base and 0 bases respectively, with 7 bases between them. The CDR3: CASSQGSVAKNIQYF. In nucleotides, the CDR3 is TGTGCCAGCAGCCAAGGGTCGGTAGCCAAAAACATTCAGTACTTC.

This sequence joins TRBV7-9 and TRBJ1-2; 7 bases are shared with TRBD1. The germline CDR1 and CDR2 sequences are SEHNR and FQNEAQ (reference sequence). This CDR3 region has 14 residues. V lost 1 base to trimming and J lost 8 bases; unmatched junction nucleotides: 7. The CDR3: CASSLGGGFNGYTF. CDR3 DNA: TGTGCCAGCAGCTTAGGAGGGGGCTTTAACGGCTACACCTTC.

J is TRBJ1-3 and V is TRBV10-3; D gene uncertain. V lost 4 bases, J lost 3 bases, and 4 bases lay in between. The length of the CDR3 is 12 residues. Germline V gives CDR1 ENHRY, CDR2 SYGVKD. The CDR3 protein is CAISVLGNTIYF. CDR3 DNA sequence: TGTGCCATCAGTGTCCTTGGAAACACCATATATTTT.

The chain employs TRBV25-1 and TRBJ1-5, with TRBD1 matching over 9 bases. Germline V lookup: CDR1 MGHDK, CDR2 SYGVNS. The CDR3 length is 16 residues. The V and J ends lost 8 bases and 0 bases, in that order; junction bases with no gene match: 8. The CDR3 DNA sequence: TGTGCCAGCGGGTCGACAGGGGGAGATAGCAATCAGCCCCAGCATTTT. Amino acids: CASGSTGGDSNQPQHF.

The chain has TRBV5-8 and TRBJ1-1, with 8 bases aligning to TRBD1. The CDR3 runs to 17 residues. Germline assignment: CDR1 SGHTS and CDR2 YDEGEE. Trimming cost V 4 bases and J 6 bases; bases outside gene matches: 17. CDR3 coding DNA: TGTGCCAGCAGCCCGGACAGGGCTCCACTCCTTTCGGCTGAAGCTTTCTTT. Translating gives CASSPDRAPLLSAEAFF.

V and J are TRBV6-5 and TRBJ2-7; the D gene is possibly TRBD2 (6 bases). The V end lost 1 base, the J end lost 3 bases, and 13 bases lay between the germline ends. CDR3 size: 15 residues. The germline V gene has CDR1 MNHEY and CDR2 SVGAGI. CDR3 nucleotide sequence: TGTGCCAGCAGTTACTTCGGGAGCCCTCGCTACGAGCAGTACTTC. Its protein is CASSYFGSPRYEQYF.

This chain uses TRBV27 with TRBJ2-4, with D hard to call. CDR1 is MNHEY, CDR2 SMNVEV, per germline (reference sequence). Trimming cost V 3 bases and J 3 bases, with 6 bases left between them. The length of the CDR3 is 13 residues. In DNA form, the CDR3 reads TGTGCCAGCAGTTTGGACCTCAAAAACATTCAGTACTTC. It specifies CASSLDLKNIQYF.

This chain joins TRBV4-3 and TRBJ1-1, with D maybe TRBD1 (6 bases). V shed 3 bases and J shed 1 base, with 12 bases lying between them. CDR1 and CDR2 from the germline V gene are LGHNA and YSLEER. This CDR3 spans 15 amino acids. In DNA, the CDR3 is TGCGCCAGCAGCCAGGGTAAGACAGGGAACACTGAAGCTTTCTTT. Its translation: CASSQGKTGNTEAFF.

This clone was seen just once. J is TRBJ1-1 and V is TRBV13, with a weak D call TRBD1 (5 bases). The V end lost 6 bases, the J end lost 6 bases, and 14 bases lay between the germline ends. The V gene's germline CDR1 is PRHDT and CDR2 FYEKMQ (reference sequence). CDR3 length: 13 amino acids. CDR3 nucleotide sequence: TGTGCCAGCAGTAGGTGGGGGATGTCTGAAGCTTTCTTT. Its translation: CASSRWGMSEAFF.

The gene calls are TRBV19 and TRBJ2-5; 7 bases are a match to TRBD1. Losses at the gene ends were 6 bases for V and 5 bases for J; bases not matched to a gene: 12. The CDR3 consists of 15 residues. Germline V CDR1 and CDR2: LNHDA, SQIVND (reference sequence). The CDR3 nucleotides are TGTGCCAGTAGCTCTAAAAGGGGGCGATCGGAGACCCAGTACTTC. It yields the protein CASSSKRGRSETQYF.

The V gene is TRBV5-5, the J gene TRBJ2-7, with D unclear. The CDR3 extends over 15 amino acids. Trimming removed 2 bases from V and 5 bases from J, with 17 bases in between. Germline loops: CDR1 SGHKS, CDR2 YYEKEE (reference sequence). This chain's CDR3 is CASSFGPFPRNEQYF. In nucleotides, the CDR3 is TGTGCCAGCAGCTTCGGACCCTTCCCTCGCAACGAGCAGTACTTC.

The chain recombines TRBV6-5 with TRBJ2-5; D is uncertain. V was shortened by 0 bases and J by 4 bases, with 12 bases between the two germline ends. This CDR3 has 15 residues. Germline assignment: CDR1 MNHEY and CDR2 SVGAGI. CDR3 loop: CASSYSSLERETQYF. As DNA, the CDR3 is TGTGCCAGCAGTTACTCCAGTCTGGAAAGAGAGACCCAGTACTTC.

The chain uses TRBV27 and TRBJ2-7, with D tentatively TRBD1 (6 bases). CDR1 MNHEY and CDR2 SMNVEV come from the germline V gene (reference sequence). The CDR3 sequence is 13 residues long. The V end was cut by 3 bases, the J end by 6 bases, with 12 bases between. The CDR3 DNA reads TGTGCCAGCAGTTTGGTACAGGGCCTCGAGCAGTACTTC. It translates to CASSLVQGLEQYF.

The J gene is TRBJ2-3, the V gene TRBV5-6; D not certain. The ends were cut back, 0 bases at V and 2 bases at J, with 10 bases in the middle. The CDR3 spans 15 residues. Germline CDR1 SGHDT, CDR2 YYEEEE. The CDR3 protein is CASSLVGSYTDTQYF. As DNA, the CDR3 is TGTGCCAGCAGCTTGGTGGGATCATACACAGATACGCAGTATTTT.

The chain employs TRBV5-1 and TRBJ2-1, with D perhaps matching TRBD1 (6 bases). CDR1 is SGHRS, CDR2 YFSETQ, per germline. The V gene lost 0 bases and the J gene lost 2 bases, with 12 bases spanning the gap. The CDR3 spans 16 residues. As DNA, the CDR3 is TGCGCCAGCAGCTTGGAACCCCGGACAGCCTACAATGAGCAGTTCTTC. Translating it yields CASSLEPRTAYNEQFF.

V is TRBV7-8 and J is TRBJ1-1, with a weak D call TRBD1 (5 bases). CDR1 and CDR2 from the germline V gene are SGHVS and FQNEAQ. Trimming removed 5 bases at V and 7 bases at J, with 14 bases between. CDR3 length equals 13 residues. As DNA, the CDR3 is TGTGCCAGCAGCCCCCTCGGGGGAGTTGAAGCTTTCTTT. Translating it yields CASSPLGGVEAFF.

This clone appeared a single time. J is TRBJ1-1 and V is TRBV6-5, with D unclear. The V end was cut by 6 bases, the J end by 0 bases, with 14 bases between. The V gene's germline CDR1 is MNHEY and CDR2 SVGAGI. This CDR3 is built from 15 residues. The chain's CDR3 is CASSYSGTLNTEAFF. CDR3 in DNA: TGTGCCAGCAGCTATAGCGGTACATTGAACACTGAAGCTTTCTTT.

This rearrangement joins TRBV6-5 to TRBJ2-5, with a weak D call TRBD1 (6 bases). The V gene lost 4 bases and the J gene lost 2 bases, with 14 bases spanning the gap. Germline-derived CDR1 and CDR2 are MNHEY and SVGAGI. The CDR3 runs 15 residues. Written as DNA, the CDR3 is TGTGCCAGCAGTTCCGAAGGGACACCACAAGAGACCCAGTACTTC. Its protein is CASSSEGTPQETQYF.

CDR3 nucleotide sequence: TGCGCCAGCAGCCTCGCTCGTGAGACTGAAGCTTTCTTT. Amino acids: CASSLARETEAFF. The rearrangement links TRBV4-1 to TRBJ1-1; D unclear. This CDR3 has 13 amino acids. The V and J ends lost 4 bases and 5 bases respectively, with 11 bases between them. The germline V gene has CDR1 MGHRA and CDR2 YSYEKL.

The rearrangement joins TRBV27 to TRBJ1-5; the D is unclear. Trimming took 4 bases from V and 1 from J, leaving 8 bases between them. CDR3 size: 14 residues. Germline V gives CDR1 MNHEY, CDR2 SMNVEV (reference sequence). CDR3 sequence (DNA): TGTGCCAGCAGTTACCTCGGAAGCAATCAGCCCCAGCATTTT. Its protein product is CASSYLGSNQPQHF.

The genes are TRBV7-3 and TRBJ2-1; 8 bases line up with TRBD1. The CDR3 runs to 16 residues. Trimming removed 0 bases from V and 8 bases from J; junction bases left unmatched: 9. In germline, CDR1 is SGHTA, CDR2 FQGTGA. As DNA, the CDR3 is TGTGCCAGCAGCTTAACGGATGGCCAGGGGGCTGATGAGCAGTTCTTC. Amino acid sequence: CASSLTDGQGADEQFF.

The V gene is TRBV13, the J gene TRBJ2-7; D ambiguous. The CDR3 extends over 12 amino acids. The germline V gene has CDR1 PRHDT and CDR2 FYEKMQ (reference sequence). V was pared by 0 bases and J by 3 bases, with 3 bases between. The CDR3 DNA reads as TGTGCCAGCAGCTTAGGCCTCTACGAGCAGTACTTC. It translates to CASSLGLYEQYF. Filled out from reference TRBV13 and TRBJ2-7, the complete variable domain reads AAGVIQSPRHLIKEKRETATLKCYPIPRHDTVYWYQQGPGQDPQFLISFYEKMQSDKGSIPDRFSAQQFSDYHSELNMSSLELGDSALYFCASSLGLYEQYFGPGTRLTVT.

In its sample, this clone was seen a few times. The gene calls are TRBV5-6 and TRBJ2-7; 9 bases line up with TRBD1. Germline CDR1 and CDR2: SGHDT and YYEEEE. The trim removed 3 bases at V and 4 bases at J, leaving 5 bases unmatched. The CDR3 covers 14 residues. DNA for the CDR3: TGTGCCAGCAGCTACGGGACAGGGAGGTACGAGCAGTACTTC. This gives the protein CASSYGTGRYEQYF.

The table lists this clone with a few counts. The V and J genes are TRBV4-1 and TRBJ1-6; D gene ambiguous. Germline loops: CDR1 MGHRA, CDR2 YSYEKL. The germline V and J ends were trimmed by 4 bases and 0 bases, with 4 bases remaining between them. This CDR3 is 14 amino acids long. CDR3 coding DNA: TGCGCCAGCAGCCGGAGCTCCTATAATTCACCCCTCCACTTT. Amino acid sequence: CASSRSSYNSPLHF.

This clone was counted once. V gene TRBV4-1 combines with J gene TRBJ2-1, with TRBD2 matching 8 bases. Germline V gene lookup returns CDR1 MGHRA and CDR2 YSYEKL. The CDR3 totals 17 residues. V trimming: 1 base; J trimming: 2 bases; junction bases outside the gene matches: 7. The CDR3 DNA is TGCGCCAGCAGCCAAGTTAATGCGGGAGGCCCCTACAATGAGCAGTTCTTC. Its protein is CASSQVNAGGPYNEQFF.

The rearrangement links TRBV20-1 to TRBJ2-1; 7 bases fit TRBD2. The J segment lost 7 bases and the V segment lost 6 bases, leaving 3 bases of the junction unmatched. CDR3 length: 11 residues. Looked up from germline, CDR1 is DFQATT and CDR2 is SNEGSKA (reference sequence). This chain's CDR3 is CSALSGNEQFF. DNA for the CDR3: TGCAGTGCCCTTAGCGGGAATGAGCAGTTCTTC.

The CDR3 bases are TGTGCCAGCAGTTTAACACAGAGCAACACAGATACGCAGTATTTT. Amino acids: CASSLTQSNTDTQYF. This chain joins TRBV27 and TRBJ2-3; D not resolved. The CDR3 loop spans 15 amino acids. Germline V gives CDR1 MNHEY, CDR2 SMNVEV (reference sequence). V was clipped by 2 bases and J by 2 bases, with 11 bases between them.